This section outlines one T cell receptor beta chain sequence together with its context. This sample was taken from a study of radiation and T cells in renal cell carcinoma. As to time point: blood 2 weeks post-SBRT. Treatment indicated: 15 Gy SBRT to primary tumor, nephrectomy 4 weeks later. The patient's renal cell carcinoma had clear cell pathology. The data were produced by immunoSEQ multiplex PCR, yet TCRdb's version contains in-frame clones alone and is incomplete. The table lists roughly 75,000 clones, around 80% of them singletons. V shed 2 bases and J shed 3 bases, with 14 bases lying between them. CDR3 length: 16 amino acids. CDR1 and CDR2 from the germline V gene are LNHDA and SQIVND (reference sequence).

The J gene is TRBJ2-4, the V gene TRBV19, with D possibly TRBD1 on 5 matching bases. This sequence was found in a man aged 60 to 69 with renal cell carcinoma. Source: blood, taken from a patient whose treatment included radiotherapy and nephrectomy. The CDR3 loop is CASSISPTGVKNIQYF. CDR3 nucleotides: TGTGCCAGTAGTATATCCCCCACAGGTGTCAAAAACATTCAGTACTTC.